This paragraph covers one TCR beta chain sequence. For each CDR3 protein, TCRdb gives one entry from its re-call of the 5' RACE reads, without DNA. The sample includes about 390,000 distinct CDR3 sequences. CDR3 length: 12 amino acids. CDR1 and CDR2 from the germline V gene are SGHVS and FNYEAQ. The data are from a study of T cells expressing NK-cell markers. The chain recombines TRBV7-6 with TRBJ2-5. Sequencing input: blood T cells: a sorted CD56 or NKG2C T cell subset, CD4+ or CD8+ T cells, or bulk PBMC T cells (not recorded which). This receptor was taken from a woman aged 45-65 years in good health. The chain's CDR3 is CASLRFRETQYF.